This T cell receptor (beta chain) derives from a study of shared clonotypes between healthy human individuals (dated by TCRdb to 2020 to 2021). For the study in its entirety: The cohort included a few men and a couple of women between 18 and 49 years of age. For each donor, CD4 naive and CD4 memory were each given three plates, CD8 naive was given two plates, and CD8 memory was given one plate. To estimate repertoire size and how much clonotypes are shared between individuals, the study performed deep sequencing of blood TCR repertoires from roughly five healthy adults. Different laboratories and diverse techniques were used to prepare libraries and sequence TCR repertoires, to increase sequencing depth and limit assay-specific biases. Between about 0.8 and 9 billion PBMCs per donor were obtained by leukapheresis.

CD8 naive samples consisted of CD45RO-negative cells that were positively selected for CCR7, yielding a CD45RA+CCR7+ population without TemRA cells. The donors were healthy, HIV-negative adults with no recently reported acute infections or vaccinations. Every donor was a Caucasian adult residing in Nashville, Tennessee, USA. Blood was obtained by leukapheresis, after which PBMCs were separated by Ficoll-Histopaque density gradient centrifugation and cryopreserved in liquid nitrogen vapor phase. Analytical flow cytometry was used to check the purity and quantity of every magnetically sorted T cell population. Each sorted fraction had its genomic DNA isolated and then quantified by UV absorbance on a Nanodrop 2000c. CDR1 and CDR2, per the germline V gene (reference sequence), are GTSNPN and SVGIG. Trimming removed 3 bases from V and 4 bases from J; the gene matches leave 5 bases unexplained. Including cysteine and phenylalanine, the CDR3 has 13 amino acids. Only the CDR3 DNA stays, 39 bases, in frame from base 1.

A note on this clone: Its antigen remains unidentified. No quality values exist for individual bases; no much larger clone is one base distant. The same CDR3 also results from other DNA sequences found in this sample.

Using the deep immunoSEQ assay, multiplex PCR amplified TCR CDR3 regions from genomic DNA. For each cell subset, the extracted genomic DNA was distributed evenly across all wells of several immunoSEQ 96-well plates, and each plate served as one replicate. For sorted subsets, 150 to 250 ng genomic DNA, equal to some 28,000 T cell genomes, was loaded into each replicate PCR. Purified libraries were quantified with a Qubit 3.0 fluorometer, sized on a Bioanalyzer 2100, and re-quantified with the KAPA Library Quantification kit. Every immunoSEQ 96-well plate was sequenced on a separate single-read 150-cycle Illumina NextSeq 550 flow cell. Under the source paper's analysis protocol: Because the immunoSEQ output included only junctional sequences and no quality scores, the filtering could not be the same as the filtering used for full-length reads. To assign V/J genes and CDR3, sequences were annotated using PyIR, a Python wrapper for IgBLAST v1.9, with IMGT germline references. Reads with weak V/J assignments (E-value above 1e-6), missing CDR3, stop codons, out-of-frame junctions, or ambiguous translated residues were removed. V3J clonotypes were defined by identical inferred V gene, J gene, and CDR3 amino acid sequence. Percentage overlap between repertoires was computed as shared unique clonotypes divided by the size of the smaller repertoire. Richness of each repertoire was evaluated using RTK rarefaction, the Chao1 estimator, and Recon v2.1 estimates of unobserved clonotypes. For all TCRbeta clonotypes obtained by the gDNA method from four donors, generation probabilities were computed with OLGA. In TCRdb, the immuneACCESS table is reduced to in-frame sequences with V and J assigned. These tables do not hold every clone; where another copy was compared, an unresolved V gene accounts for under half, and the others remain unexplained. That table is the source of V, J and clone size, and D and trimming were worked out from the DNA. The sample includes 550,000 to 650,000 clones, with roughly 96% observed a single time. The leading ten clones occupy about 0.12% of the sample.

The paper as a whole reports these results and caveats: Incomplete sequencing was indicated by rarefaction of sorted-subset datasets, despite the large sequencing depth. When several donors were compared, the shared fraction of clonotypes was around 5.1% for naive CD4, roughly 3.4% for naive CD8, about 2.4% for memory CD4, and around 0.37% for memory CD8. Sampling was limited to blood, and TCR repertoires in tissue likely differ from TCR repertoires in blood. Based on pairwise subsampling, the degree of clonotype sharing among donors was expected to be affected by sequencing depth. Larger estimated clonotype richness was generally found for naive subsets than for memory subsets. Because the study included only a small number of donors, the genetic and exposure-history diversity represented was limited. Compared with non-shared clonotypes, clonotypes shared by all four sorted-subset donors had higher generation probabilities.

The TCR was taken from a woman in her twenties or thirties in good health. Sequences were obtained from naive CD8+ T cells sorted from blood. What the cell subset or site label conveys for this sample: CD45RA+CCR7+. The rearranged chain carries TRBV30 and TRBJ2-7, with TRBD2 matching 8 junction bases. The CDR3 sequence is CAWSLAGSYEQYF. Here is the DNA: TGTGCCTGGAGCCTAGCGGGCTCGTACGAGCAGTACTTC.